Listed below are T cell receptor beta chains from one sample, sequenced in a study of blood T cell repertoires in COVID-19. The assay was immunoSEQ multiplex PCR, and TCRdb's table has in-frame clones only and misses some. Of hundreds of thousands of clones listed, under 90% are singletons. Sequenced: PBMCs or T cells enriched from blood (not recorded which). Receptors were obtained from a woman in her forties who had been exposed to COVID-19. CDR3s include the opening cysteine and the closing phenylalanine or tryptophan. The order of the fields is clone size, V gene, D gene, J gene, CDR3 protein, CDR3 DNA. D genes are given only for firm matches. The listing skips clone size in some rows; elsewhere it reads once, few, many or a size class.

clone_size: .; v_call: TRBV28; d_call: TRBD1; j_call: TRBJ1-5; cdr3_aa: CASKTGDQPQHF; cdr3_nt: TGTGCCAGCAAGACAGGGGACCAGCCCCAGCATTTT
clone_size: .; v_call: TRBV29-1; d_call: .; j_call: TRBJ2-7; cdr3_aa: CSVATSSYEQYF; cdr3_nt: TGCAGCGTTGCCACTAGTTCCTACGAGCAGTACTTC
clone_size: .; v_call: TRBV2; d_call: .; j_call: TRBJ2-2; cdr3_aa: CAGRRDRNTGELFF; cdr3_nt: TGTGCCGGGAGGAGAGACAGAAACACCGGGGAGCTGTTTTTT
clone_size: .; v_call: TRBV3-1/TRBV3-2; d_call: .; j_call: TRBJ2-2; cdr3_aa: CASSQVGGAGELFF; cdr3_nt: TGTGCCAGCAGCCAAGTCGGGGGAGCCGGGGAGCTGTTTTTT
clone_size: few; v_call: TRBV7-2; d_call: TRBD2; j_call: TRBJ2-2; cdr3_aa: CASSRTSGGAGGTGELFF; cdr3_nt: TGTGCCAGCAGTCGGACTAGCGGGGGGGCCGGGGGCACCGGGGAGCTGTTTTTT
clone_size: .; v_call: TRBV19; d_call: .; j_call: TRBJ2-6; cdr3_aa: CATRPADSTGVLTF; cdr3_nt: TGTGCCACCAGGCCCGCCGACAGCACAGGGGTCCTGACTTTC
clone_size: many; v_call: TRBV5-1; d_call: .; j_call: TRBJ2-5; cdr3_aa: CASSYQGLRETQYF; cdr3_nt: TGCGCCAGCAGCTACCAGGGGTTGCGAGAGACCCAGTACTTC
clone_size: .; v_call: TRBV7-9; d_call: TRBD1; j_call: TRBJ1-2; cdr3_aa: CASSGATGGSVYGYTF; cdr3_nt: TGTGCCAGCAGCGGCGCGACAGGGGGCTCAGTCTATGGCTACACCTTC
clone_size: .; v_call: TRBV11-2; d_call: TRBD1; j_call: TRBJ2-7; cdr3_aa: CASSLTGQGYEQYF; cdr3_nt: TGTGCCAGCAGCTTGACAGGACAGGGCTACGAGCAGTACTTC
clone_size: .; v_call: TRBV20-1; d_call: .; j_call: TRBJ2-7; cdr3_aa: CSAWRAGEQYF; cdr3_nt: TGCAGTGCTTGGCGGGCGGGGGAGCAGTACTTC
clone_size: once; v_call: TRBV7-3; d_call: TRBD1; j_call: TRBJ2-3; cdr3_aa: CASSAYRGNTDTQYF; cdr3_nt: TGTGCCAGCAGCGCCTACAGGGGAAACACAGATACGCAGTATTTT
clone_size: once; v_call: TRBV7-9; d_call: TRBD1; j_call: TRBJ1-3; cdr3_aa: CASSPPWTGRRVNTIYF; cdr3_nt: TGTGCCAGCAGCCCCCCCTGGACAGGGCGTAGAGTAAACACCATATATTTT
clone_size: once; v_call: TRBV7-3; d_call: TRBD2; j_call: TRBJ2-7; cdr3_aa: CASSLAGGPYEQYF; cdr3_nt: TGTGCCAGCAGCTTAGCGGGGGGCCCCTACGAGCAGTACTTC
clone_size: .; v_call: TRBV4-1; d_call: .; j_call: TRBJ2-1; cdr3_aa: CASSQRRLESGDEQFF; cdr3_nt: TGCGCCAGCAGCCAACGTCGACTAGAGTCGGGGGATGAGCAGTTCTTC